This T cell receptor (beta chain) was retrieved from a study of shared clonotypes between healthy human individuals. Whole-study context: Three CD4 naive, three CD4 memory, two CD8 naive and one CD8 memory plate were used per donor. The study's findings and limits: Rarefaction showed that sequencing of sorted subsets was incomplete (despite large depth).

The germline V and J ends were trimmed by 2 bases and 0 bases, with 8 bases remaining between them. The CDR3 runs 13 residues. From germline, CDR1 is GTSNPN and CDR2 SVGIG (reference sequence). Some clones are missing from TCRdb's copy, which holds only in-frame ones; the method was immunoSEQ multiplex PCR. The sample carries 2 million to 2.5 million clones, about 94% recorded once. With respect to this clone: No antigen is known for it. Other DNA sequences in the same sample also yield this CDR3.

Selected positively for CCR7 and CD45RO-negative, naive CD8 cells excluded terminally differentiated effector memory CD45RA+ cells. This clonotype originated in a man younger than 35 in good health. Material: naive CD8+ T cells sorted from blood. The V gene is TRBV30, the J gene TRBJ2-7; D unresolved. CDR3 nucleotide sequence: TGTGCCTGGAGTTTCGGCAGCTCCTACGAGCAGTACTTC. Encoded protein: CAWSFGSSYEQYF.